This T cell receptor beta chain was recorded in a study of tumor-infiltrating lymphocytes in primary liver carcinoma. The approximately 20-31 mg bulk tissue piece was not sorted before simultaneous RNA and DNA extraction. Notes on the study in general: Presence in all five tumor regions was observed for only about 7.5-25% of top clones.

This CDR3 contains 14 residues. Trimming pared 9 bases from V and 12 bases from J, leaving 24 bases between. Germline CDR1 reads SGHAT; CDR2 reads FQNNGV. From roughly 470 ng total RNA, TCR beta cDNA was generated with a primer in the constant region. Libraries covering TCR beta were generated through three nested multiplex PCR rounds (using a slightly modified ARM-PCR). With TRBV1-TRBV30 forward primers and a C-beta reverse primer, the first two PCR rounds were run for approximately 10 cycles each. MiXCR, applied by TCRdb to the multiplex PCR reads, yields one record per CDR3 protein. Of over 95,000 distinct CDR3 sequences in the sample, 55% to 75% were seen once. On this clonotype itself: The antigen remains unidentified.

Source material: liver tumor tissue from sampling region 5. Noted subset: tumor region T5, tumor centre. This chain connects TRBV11-2 to TRBJ1-5, with D unclear. The source is a woman aged 60-75 years with primary liver carcinoma and hepatitis B virus infection. In DNA form, the CDR3 reads TGTGCCAGGAGCCGCGTCGGTCGCAATCAACACCAGCATTTT. Its protein product is CARSRVGRNQHQHF.